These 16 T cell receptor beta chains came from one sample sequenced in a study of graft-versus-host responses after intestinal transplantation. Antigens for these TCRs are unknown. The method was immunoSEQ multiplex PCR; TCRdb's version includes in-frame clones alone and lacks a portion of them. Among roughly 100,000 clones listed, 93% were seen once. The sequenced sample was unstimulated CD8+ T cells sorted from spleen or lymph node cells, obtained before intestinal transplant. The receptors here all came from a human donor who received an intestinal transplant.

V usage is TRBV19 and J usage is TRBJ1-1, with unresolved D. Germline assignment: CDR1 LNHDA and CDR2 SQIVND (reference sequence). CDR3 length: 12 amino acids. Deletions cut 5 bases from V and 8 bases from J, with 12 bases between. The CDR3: CASSSPALEAFF. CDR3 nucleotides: TGTGCCAGTAGTTCCCCGGCCTTGGAAGCTTTCTTT.

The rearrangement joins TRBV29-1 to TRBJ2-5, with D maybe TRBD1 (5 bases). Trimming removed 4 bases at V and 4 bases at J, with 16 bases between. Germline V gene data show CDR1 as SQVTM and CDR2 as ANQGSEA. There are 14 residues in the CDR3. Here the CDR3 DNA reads TGCAGCGTTGCCGAAGGGGAATGGGGAGAGACCCAGTACTTC. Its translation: CSVAEGEWGETQYF.

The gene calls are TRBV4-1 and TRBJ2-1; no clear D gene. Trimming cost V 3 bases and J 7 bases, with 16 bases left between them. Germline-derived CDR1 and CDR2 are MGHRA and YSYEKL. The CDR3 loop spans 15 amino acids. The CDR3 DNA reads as TGCGCCAGCAGCCAGGACCCTCTGTTAGTGAATGAGCAGTTCTTC. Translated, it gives CASSQDPLLVNEQFF.

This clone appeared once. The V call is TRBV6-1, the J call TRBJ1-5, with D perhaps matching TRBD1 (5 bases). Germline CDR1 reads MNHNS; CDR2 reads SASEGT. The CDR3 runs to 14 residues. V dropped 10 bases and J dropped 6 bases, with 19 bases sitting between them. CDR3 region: CATLRKGVGQPQHF. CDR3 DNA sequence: TGTGCCACCCTAAGGAAAGGGGTAGGTCAGCCCCAGCATTTT.

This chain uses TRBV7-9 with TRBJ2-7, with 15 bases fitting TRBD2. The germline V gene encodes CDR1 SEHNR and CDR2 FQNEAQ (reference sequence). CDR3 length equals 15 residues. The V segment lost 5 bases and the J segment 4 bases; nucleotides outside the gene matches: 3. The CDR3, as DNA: TGTGCCAGCAGCCTCGGACTAGCGGGGGGGTACGAGCAGTACTTC. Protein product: CASSLGLAGGYEQYF.

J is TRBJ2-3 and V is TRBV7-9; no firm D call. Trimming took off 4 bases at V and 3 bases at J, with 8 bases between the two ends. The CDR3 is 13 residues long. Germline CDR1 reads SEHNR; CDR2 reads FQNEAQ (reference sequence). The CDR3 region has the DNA TGTGCCAGCAGCTCCTTAGCAACAGATACGCAGTATTTT. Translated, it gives CASSSLATDTQYF.

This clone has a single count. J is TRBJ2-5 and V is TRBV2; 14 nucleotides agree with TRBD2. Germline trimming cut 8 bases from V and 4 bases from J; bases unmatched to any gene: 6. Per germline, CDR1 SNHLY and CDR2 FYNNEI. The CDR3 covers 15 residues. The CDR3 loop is CASVGLAGGGETQYF. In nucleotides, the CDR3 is TGTGCCAGCGTTGGACTAGCGGGGGGTGGAGAGACCCAGTACTTC.

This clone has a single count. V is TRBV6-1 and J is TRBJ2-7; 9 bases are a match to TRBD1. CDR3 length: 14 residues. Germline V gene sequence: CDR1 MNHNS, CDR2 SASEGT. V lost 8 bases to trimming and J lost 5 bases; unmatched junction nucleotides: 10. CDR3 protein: CASGRDRVINEQYF. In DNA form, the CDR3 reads TGTGCCAGCGGGCGGGACAGGGTAATCAACGAGCAGTACTTC.

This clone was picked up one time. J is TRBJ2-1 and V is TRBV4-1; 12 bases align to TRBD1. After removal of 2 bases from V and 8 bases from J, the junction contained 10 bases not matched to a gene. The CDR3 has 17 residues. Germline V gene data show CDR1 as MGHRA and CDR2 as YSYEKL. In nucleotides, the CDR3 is TGCGCCAGCAGCCAACTCCCGGGGGGACAGGGGGCCCATGAGCAGTTCTTC. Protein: CASSQLPGGQGAHEQFF.

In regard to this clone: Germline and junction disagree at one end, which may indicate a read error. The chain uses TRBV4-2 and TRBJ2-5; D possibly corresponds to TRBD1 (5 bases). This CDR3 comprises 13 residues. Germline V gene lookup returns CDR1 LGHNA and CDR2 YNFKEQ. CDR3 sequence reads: CASSEDSQETQYF. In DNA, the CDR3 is TGTGCCAGCAGCGAAGACAGCCAAGAGACCCAGTACTTC.

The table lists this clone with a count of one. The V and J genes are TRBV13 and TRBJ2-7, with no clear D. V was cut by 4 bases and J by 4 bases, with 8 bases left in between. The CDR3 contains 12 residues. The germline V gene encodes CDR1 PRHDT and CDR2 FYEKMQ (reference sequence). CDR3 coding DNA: TGTGCCAGCAGCTCGGGCCCGTACGAGCAGTACTTC. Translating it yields CASSSGPYEQYF. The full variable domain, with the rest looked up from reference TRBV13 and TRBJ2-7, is AAGVIQSPRHLIKEKRETATLKCYPIPRHDTVYWYQQGPGQDPQFLISFYEKMQSDKGSIPDRFSAQQFSDYHSELNMSSLELGDSALYFCASSSGPYEQYFGPGTRLTVT.

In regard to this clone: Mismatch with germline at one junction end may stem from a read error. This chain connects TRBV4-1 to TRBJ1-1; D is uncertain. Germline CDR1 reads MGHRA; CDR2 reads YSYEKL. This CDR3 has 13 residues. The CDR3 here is CASSQVVKTEAFF. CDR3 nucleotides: TGCGCCAGCAGCCAAGTTGTGAAAACTGAAGCTTTCTTT.

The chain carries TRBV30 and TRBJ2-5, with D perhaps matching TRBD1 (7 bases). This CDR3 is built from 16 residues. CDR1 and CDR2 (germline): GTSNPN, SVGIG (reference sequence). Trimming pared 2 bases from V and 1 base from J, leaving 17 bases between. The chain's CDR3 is CAWSYADRDFQETQYF. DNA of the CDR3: TGTGCCTGGAGTTACGCCGACAGGGACTTCCAAGAGACCCAGTACTTC.

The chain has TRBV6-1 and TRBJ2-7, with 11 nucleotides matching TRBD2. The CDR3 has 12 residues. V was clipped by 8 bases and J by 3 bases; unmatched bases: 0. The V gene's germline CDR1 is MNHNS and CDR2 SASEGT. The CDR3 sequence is CASGTSGYEQYF. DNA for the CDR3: TGTGCCAGCGGGACTAGCGGCTACGAGCAGTACTTC.

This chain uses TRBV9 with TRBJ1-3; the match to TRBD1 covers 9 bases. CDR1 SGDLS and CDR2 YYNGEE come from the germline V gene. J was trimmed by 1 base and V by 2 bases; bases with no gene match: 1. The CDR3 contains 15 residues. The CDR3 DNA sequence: TGTGCCAGCAGCGTGGGGACAGGGTCTGGAAACACCATATATTTT. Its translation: CASSVGTGSGNTIYF. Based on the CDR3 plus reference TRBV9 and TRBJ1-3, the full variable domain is DSGVTQTPKHLITATGQRVTLRCSPRSGDLSVYWYQQSLDQGLQFLIQYYNGEERAKGNILERFSAQQFPDLHSELNLSSLELGDSALYFCASSVGTGSGNTIYFGEGSWLTVV.

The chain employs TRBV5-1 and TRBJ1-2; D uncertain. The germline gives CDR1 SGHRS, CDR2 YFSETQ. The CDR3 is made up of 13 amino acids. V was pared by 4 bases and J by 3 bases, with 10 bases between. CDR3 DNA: TGCGCCAGCAGCGGCGTCCTTCACTATGGCTACACCTTC. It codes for CASSGVLHYGYTF.